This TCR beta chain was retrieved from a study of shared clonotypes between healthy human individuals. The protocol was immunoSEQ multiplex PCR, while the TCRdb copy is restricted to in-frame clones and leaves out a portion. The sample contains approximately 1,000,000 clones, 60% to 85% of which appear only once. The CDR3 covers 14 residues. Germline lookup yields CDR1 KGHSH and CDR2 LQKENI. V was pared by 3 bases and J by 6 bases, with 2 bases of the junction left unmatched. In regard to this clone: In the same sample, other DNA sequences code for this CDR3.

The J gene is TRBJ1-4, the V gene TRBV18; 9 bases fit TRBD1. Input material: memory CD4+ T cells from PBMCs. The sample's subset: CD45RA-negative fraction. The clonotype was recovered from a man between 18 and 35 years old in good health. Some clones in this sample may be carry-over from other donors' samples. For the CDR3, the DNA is TGTGCCAGCTCACCGGGACAGGGTGATGAAAAACTGTTTTTT. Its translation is CASSPGQGDEKLFF.